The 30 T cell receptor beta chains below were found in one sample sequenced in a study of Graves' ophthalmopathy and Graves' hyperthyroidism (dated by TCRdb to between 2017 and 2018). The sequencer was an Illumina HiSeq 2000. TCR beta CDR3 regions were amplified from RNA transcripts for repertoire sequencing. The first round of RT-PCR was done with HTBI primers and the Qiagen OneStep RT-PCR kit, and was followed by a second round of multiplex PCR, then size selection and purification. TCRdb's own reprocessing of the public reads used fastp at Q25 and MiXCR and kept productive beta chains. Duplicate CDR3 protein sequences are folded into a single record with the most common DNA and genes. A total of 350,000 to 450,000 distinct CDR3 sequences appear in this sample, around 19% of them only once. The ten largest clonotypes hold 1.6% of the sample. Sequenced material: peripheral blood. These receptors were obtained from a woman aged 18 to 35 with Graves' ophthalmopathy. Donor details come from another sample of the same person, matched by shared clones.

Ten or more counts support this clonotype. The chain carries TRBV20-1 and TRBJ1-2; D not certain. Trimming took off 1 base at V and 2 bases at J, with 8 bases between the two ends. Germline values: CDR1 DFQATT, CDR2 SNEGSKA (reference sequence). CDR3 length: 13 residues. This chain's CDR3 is CSARGRGNYGYTF. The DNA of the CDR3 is TGCAGTGCTAGAGGCCGAGGAAACTATGGCTACACCTTC.

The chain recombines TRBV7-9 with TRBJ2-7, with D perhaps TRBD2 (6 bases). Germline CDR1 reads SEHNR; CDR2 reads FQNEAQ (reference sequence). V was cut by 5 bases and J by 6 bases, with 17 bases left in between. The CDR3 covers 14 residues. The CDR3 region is CASSTSGRGSEQYF. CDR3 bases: TGTGCCAGCAGCACCTCGGGACGGGGGTCCGAGCAGTACTTC.

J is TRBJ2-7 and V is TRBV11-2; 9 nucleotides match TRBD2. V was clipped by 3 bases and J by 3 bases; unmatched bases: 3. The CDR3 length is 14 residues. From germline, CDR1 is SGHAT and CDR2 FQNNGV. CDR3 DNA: TGTGCCAGCAGCTTCTCGACTAGCGGCTACGAGCAGTACTTC. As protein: CASSFSTSGYEQYF.

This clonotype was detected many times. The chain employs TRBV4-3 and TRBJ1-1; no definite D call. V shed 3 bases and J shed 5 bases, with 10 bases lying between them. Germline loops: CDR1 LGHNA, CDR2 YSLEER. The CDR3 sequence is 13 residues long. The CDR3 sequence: CASSHTARTEAFF. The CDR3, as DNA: TGCGCCAGCAGCCATACCGCGAGAACTGAAGCTTTCTTT.

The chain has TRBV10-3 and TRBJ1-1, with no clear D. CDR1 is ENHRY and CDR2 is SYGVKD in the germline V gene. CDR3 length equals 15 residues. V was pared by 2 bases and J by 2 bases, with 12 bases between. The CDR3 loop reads CAISEPPGVNTEAFF. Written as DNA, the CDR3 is TGTGCCATCAGTGAGCCCCCGGGCGTTAACACTGAAGCTTTCTTT.

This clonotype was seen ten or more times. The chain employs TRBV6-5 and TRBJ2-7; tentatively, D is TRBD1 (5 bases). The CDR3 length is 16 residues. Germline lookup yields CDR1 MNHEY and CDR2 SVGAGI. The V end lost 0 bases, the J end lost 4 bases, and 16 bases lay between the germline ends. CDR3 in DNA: TGTGCCAGCAGTTACTCGGGTACCGAGACAGTGTACGAGCAGTACTTC. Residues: CASSYSGTETVYEQYF.

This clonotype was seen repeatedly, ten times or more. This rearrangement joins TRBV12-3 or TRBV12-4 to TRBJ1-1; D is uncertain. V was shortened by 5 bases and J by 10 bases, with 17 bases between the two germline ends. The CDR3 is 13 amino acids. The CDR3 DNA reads TGTGCCAGCAGTGATGGTCTGAGGGTGGGAGCTTTCTTT. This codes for CASSDGLRVGAFF.

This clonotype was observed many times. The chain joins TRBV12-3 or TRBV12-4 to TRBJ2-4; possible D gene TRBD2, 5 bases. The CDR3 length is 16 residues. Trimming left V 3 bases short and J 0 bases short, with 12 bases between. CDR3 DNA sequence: TGTGCCAGCAGTTTTTCGGCGGGTCGAGCCAAAAACATTCAGTACTTC. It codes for CASSFSAGRAKNIQYF.

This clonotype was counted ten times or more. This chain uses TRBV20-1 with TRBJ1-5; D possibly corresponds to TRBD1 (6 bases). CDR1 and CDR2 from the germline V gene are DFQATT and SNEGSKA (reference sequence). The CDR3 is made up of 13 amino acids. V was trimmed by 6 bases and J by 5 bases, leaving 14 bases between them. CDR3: CSAGRTVDQPQHF. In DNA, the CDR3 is TGCAGTGCGGGGCGGACAGTGGATCAGCCCCAGCATTTT.

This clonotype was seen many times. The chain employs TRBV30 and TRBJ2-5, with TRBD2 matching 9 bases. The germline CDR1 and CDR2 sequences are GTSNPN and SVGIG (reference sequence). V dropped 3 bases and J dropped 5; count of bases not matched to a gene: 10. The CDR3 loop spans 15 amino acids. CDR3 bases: TGTGCCTGGAGCCAGGGACTAGCCGATAGGGAGACCCAGTACTTC. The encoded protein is CAWSQGLADRETQYF.

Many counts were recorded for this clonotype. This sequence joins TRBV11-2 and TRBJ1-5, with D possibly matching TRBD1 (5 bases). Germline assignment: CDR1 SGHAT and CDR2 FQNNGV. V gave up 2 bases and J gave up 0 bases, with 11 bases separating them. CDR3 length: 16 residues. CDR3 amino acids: CASSLIGADSNQPQHF. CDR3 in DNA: TGTGCCAGCAGCTTAATCGGGGCAGATAGCAATCAGCCCCAGCATTTT.

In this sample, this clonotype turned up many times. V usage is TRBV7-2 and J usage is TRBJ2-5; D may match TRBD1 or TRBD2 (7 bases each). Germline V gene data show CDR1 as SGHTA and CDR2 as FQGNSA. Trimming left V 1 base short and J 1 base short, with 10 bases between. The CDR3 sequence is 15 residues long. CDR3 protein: CASSLGRGGQETQYF. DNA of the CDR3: TGTGCCAGCAGCTTAGGCAGGGGGGGCCAAGAGACCCAGTACTTC.

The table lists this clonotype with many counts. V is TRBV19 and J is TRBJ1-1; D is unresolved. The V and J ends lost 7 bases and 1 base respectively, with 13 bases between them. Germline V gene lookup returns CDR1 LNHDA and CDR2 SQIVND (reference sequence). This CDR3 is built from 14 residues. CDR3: CASTRSGRNTEAFF. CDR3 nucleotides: TGTGCCAGTACAAGGAGCGGTAGGAACACTGAAGCTTTCTTT.

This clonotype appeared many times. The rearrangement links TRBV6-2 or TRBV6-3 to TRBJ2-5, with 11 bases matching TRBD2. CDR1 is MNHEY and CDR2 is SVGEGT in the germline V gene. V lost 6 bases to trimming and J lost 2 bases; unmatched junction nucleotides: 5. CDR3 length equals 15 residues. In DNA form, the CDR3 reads TGTGCCAGCAGACCTCTAGCGGGGGGACAAGAGACCCAGTACTTC. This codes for CASRPLAGGQETQYF.

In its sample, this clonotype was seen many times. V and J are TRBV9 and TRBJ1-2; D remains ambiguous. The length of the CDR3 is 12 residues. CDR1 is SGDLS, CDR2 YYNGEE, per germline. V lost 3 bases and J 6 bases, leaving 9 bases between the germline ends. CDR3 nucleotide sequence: TGTGCCAGCAGCGCCGGACCAAATGGCTACACCTTC. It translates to CASSAGPNGYTF.

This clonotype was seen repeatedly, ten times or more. The CDR3 coding sequence is TGTGCCAGCAGCCCCCCCGGGACAGGCTTATACGAGCAGTACTTC. Amino acids: CASSPPGTGLYEQYF. The chain employs TRBV13 and TRBJ2-7; 8 positions agree with TRBD1. CDR3 length equals 15 residues. The V and J ends lost 5 bases and 4 bases, in that order; junction bases with no gene match: 10. Looked up from germline, CDR1 is PRHDT and CDR2 is FYEKMQ (reference sequence). Drawing the rest from reference TRBV13 and TRBJ2-7, the complete variable domain is AAGVIQSPRHLIKEKRETATLKCYPIPRHDTVYWYQQGPGQDPQFLISFYEKMQSDKGSIPDRFSAQQFSDYHSELNMSSLELGDSALYFCASSPPGTGLYEQYFGPGTRLTVT.

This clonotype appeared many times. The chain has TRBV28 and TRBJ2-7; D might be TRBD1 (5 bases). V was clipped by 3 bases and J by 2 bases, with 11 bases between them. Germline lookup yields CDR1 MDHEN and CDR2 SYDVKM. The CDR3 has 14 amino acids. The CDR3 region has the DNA TGTGCCAGCAGTTTTTCAGGGTTGACCTACGAGCAGTACTTC. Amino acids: CASSFSGLTYEQYF. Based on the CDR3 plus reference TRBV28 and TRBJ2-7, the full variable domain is DVKVTQSSRYLVKRTGEKVFLECVQDMDHENMFWYRQDPGLGLRLIYFSYDVKMKEKGDIPEGYSVSREKKERFSLILESASTNQTSMYLCASSFSGLTYEQYFGPGTRLTVT.

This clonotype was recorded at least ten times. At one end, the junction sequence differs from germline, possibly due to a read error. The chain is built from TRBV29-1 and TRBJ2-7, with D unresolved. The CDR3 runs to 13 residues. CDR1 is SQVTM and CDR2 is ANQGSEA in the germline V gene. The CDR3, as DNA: TGCAGCGTTGAACCAGCCGGAGCCTACGGGCAGTACTTC. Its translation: CSVEPAGAYGQYF.

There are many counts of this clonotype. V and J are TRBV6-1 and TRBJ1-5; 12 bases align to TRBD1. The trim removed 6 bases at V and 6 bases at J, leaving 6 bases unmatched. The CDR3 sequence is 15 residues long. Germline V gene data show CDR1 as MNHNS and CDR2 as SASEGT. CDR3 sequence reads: CASSSGTGGRQPQHF. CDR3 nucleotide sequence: TGTGCCAGCAGCAGCGGGACAGGGGGCCGTCAGCCCCAGCATTTT.

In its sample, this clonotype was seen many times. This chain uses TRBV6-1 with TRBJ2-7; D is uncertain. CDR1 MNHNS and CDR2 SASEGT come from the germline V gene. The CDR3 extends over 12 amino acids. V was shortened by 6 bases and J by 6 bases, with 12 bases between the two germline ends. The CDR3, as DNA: TGTGCCAGCAGCTTTAGTGGGTTCGAGCAGTACTTC. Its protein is CASSFSGFEQYF.

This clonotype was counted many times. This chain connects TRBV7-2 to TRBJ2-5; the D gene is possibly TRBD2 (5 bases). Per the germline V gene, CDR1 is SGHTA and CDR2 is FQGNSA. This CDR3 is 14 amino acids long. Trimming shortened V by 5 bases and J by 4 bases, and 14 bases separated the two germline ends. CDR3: CASSPAGGGETQYF. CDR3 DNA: TGTGCCAGCAGCCCCGCCGGAGGCGGAGAGACCCAGTACTTC.

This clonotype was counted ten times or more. The CDR3: CASRPGTSVRETGELFF. The DNA for the CDR3 is TGTGCCAGCAGGCCCGGGACTAGCGTACGAGAAACCGGGGAGCTGTTTTTT. The chain has TRBV11-2 and TRBJ2-2; 10 bases match TRBD2. The CDR3 length is 17 residues. Germline V gene data show CDR1 as SGHAT and CDR2 as FQNNGV. The V and J ends lost 6 bases and 5 bases, in that order; junction bases with no gene match: 12.

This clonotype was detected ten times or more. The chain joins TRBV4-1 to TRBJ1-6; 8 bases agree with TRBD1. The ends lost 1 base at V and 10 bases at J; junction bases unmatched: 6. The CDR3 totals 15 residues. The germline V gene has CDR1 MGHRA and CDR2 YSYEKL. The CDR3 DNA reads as TGCGCCAGCAGCCAAGGCAGGGGGCGAGAGTCACCCCTCCACTTT. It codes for CASSQGRGRESPLHF.

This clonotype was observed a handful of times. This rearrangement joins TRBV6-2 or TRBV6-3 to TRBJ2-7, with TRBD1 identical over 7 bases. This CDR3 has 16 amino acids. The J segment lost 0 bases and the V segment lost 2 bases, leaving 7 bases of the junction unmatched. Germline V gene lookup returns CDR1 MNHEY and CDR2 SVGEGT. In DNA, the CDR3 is TGTGCCAGCAGTTACAACCGGGACAGCTCCTCCTACGAGCAGTACTTC. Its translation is CASSYNRDSSSYEQYF.

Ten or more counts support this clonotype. The CDR3 sequence: CSASRGANYGYTF. The CDR3 DNA sequence: TGCAGTGCTAGTCGCGGAGCTAACTATGGCTACACCTTC. The chain is built from TRBV20-1 and TRBJ1-2; D is ambiguous. This CDR3 has 13 residues. Germline CDR1 and CDR2: DFQATT and SNEGSKA (reference sequence). The ends were cut back, 3 bases at V and 0 bases at J, with 8 bases in the middle.

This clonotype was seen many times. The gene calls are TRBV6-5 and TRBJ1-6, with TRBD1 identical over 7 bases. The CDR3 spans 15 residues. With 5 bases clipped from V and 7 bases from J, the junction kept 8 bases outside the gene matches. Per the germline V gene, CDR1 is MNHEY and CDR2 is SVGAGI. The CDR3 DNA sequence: TGTGCCAGCAGTCGATCCGGGACAGAAAATTCACCCCTCCACTTT. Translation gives CASSRSGTENSPLHF.

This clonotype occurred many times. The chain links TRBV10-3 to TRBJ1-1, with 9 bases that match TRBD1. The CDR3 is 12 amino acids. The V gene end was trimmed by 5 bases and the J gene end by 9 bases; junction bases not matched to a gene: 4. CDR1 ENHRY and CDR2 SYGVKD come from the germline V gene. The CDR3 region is CAISPGQGKAFF. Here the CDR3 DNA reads TGTGCCATCAGTCCGGGACAGGGAAAAGCTTTCTTT.

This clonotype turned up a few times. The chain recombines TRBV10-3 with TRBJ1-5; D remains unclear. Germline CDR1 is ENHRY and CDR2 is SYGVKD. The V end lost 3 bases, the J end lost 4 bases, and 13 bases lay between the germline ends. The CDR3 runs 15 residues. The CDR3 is CAISEGREANQPQHF. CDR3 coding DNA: TGTGCCATCAGTGAAGGGAGGGAAGCTAATCAGCCCCAGCATTTT.

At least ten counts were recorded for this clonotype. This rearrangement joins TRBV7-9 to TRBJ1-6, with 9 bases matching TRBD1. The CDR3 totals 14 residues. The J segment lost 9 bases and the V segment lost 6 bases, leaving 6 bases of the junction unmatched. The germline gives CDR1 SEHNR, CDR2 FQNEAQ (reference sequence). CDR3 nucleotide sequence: TGTGCCAGCAGTTTCCCGGGACAGGGTTCACCCCTCCACTTT. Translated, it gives CASSFPGQGSPLHF.

CDR3 residues: CASSLYRTNTGELFF. The DNA for the CDR3 is TGTGCCAGCAGTTTATATAGAACGAACACCGGGGAGCTGTTTTTT. V usage is TRBV28 and J usage is TRBJ2-2; D remains ambiguous. CDR1 MDHEN and CDR2 SYDVKM come from the germline V gene. This CDR3 has 15 residues. V dropped 1 base and J dropped 0 bases, with 6 bases sitting between them.